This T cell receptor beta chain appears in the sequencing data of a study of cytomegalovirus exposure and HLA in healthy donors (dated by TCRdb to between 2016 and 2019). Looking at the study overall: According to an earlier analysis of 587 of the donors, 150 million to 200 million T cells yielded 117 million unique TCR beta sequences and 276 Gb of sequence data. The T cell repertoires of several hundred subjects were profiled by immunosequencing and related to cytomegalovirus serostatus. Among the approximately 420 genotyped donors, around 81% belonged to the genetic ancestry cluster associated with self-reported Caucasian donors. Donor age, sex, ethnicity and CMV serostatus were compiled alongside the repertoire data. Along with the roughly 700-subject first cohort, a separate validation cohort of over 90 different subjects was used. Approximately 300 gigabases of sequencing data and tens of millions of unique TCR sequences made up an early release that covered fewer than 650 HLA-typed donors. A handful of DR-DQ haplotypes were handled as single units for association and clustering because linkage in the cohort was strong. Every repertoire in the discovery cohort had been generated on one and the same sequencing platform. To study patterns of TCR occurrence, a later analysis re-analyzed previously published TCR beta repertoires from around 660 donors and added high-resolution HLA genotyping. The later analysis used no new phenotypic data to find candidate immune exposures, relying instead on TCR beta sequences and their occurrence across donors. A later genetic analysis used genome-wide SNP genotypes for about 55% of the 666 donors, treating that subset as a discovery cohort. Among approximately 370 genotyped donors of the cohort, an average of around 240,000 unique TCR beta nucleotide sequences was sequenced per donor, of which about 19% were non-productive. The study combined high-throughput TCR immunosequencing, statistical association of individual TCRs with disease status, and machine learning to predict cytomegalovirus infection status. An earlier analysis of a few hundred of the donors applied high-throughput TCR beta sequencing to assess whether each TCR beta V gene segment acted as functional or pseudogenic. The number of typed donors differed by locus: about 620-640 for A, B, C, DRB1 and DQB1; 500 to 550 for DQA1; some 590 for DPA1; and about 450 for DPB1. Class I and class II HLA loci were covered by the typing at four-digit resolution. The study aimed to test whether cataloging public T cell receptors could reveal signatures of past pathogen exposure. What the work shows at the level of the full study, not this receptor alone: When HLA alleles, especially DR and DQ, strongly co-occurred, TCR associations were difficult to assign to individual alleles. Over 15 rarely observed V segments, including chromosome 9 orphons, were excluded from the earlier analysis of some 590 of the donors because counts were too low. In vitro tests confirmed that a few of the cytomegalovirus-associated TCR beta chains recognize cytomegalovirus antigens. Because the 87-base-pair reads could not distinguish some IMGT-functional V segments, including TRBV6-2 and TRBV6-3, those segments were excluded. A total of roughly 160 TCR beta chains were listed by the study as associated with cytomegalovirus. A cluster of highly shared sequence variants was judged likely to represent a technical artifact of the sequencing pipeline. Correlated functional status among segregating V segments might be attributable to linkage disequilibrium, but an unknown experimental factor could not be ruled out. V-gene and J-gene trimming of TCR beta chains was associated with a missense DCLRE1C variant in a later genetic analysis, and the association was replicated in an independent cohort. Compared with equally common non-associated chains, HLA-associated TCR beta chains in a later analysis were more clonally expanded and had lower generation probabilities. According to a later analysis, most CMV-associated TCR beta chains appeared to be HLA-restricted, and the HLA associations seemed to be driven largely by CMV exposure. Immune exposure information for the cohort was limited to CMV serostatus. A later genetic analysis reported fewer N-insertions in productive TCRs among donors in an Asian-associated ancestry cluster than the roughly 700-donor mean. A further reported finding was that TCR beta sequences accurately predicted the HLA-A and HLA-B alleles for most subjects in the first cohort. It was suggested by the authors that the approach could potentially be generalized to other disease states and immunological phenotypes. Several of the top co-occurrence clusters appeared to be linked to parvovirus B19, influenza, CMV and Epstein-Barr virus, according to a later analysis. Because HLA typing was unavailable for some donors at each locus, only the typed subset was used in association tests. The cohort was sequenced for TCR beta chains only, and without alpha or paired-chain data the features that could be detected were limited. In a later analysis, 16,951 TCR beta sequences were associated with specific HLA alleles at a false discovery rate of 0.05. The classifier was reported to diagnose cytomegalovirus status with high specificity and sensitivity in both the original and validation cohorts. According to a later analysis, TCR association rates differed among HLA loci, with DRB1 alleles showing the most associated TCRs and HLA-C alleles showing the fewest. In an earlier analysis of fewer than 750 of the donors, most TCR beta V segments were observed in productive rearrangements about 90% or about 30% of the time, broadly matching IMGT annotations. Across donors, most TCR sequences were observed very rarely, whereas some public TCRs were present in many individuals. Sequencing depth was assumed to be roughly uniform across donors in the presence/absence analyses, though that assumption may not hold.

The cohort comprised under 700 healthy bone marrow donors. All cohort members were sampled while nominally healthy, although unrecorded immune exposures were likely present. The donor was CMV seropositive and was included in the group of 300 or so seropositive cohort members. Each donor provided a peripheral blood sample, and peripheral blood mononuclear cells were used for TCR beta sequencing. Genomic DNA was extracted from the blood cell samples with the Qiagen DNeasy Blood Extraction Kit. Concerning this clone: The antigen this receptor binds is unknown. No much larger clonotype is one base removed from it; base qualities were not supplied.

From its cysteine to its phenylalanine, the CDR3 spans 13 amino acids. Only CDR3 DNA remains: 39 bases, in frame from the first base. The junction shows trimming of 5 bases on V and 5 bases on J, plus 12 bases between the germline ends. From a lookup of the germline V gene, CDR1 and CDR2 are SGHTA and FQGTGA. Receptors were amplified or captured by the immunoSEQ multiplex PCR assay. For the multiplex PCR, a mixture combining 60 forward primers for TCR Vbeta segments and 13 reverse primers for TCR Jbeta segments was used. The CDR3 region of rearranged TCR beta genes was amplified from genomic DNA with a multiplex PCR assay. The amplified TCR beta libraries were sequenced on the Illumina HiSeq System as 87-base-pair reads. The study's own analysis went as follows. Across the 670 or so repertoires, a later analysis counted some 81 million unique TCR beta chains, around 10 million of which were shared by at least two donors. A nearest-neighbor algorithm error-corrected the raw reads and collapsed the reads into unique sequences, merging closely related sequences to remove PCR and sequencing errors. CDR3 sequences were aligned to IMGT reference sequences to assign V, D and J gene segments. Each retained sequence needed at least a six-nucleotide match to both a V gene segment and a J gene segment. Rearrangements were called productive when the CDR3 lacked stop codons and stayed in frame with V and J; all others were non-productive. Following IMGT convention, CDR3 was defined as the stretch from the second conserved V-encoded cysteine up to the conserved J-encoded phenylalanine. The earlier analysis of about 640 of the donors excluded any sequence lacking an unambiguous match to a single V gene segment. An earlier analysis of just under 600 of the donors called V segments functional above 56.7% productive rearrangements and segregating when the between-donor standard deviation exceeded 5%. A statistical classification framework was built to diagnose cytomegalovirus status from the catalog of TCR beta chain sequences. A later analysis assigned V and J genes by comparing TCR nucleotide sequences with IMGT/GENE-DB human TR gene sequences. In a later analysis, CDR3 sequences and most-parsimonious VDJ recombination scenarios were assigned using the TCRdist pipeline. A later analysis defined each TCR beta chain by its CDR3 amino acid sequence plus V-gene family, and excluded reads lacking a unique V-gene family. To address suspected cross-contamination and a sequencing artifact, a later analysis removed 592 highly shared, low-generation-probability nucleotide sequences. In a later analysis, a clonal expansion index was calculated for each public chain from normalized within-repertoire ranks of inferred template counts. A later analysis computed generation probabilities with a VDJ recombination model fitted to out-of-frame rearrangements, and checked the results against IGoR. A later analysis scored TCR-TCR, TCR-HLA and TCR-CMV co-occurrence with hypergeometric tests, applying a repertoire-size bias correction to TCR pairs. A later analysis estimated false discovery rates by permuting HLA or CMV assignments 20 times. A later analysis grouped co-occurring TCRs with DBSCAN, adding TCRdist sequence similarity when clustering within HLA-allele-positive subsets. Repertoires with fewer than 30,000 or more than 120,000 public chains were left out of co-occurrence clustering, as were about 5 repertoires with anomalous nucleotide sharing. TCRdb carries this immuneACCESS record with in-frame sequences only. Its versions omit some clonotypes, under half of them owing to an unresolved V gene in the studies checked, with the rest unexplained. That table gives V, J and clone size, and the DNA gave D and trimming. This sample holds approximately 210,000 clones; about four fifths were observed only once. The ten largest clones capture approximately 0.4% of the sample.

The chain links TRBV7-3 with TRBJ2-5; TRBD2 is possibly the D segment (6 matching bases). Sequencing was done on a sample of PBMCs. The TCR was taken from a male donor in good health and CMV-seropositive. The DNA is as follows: TGTGCCAGCAGCGCCGGGGGAAGGGAGACCCAGTACTTC. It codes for CASSAGGRETQYF.